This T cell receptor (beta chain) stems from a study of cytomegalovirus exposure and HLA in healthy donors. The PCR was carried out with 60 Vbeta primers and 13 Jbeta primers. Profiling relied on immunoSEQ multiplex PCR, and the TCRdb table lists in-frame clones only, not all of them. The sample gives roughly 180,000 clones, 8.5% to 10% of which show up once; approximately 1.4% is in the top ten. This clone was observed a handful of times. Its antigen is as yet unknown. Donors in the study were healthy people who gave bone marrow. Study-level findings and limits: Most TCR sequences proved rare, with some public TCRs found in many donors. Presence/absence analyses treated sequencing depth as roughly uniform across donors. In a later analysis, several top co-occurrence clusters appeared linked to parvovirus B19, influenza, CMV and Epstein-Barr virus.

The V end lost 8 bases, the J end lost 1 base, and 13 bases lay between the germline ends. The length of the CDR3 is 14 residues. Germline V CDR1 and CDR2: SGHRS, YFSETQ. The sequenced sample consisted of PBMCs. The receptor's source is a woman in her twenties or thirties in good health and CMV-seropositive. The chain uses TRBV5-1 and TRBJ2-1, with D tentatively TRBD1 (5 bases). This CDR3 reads CASKTVPSYNEQFF. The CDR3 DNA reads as TGCGCCAGTAAGACAGTACCTTCCTACAATGAGCAGTTCTTC.